The clone carrying this TCR beta chain was observed a single time. Its antigen remains unknown. This entry comes from a study of cytomegalovirus exposure and HLA in healthy donors. When sampled, the donors appeared nominally healthy, though they likely had unrecorded immune exposures. General observations from the study: Previous analysis showed most TCR beta V segments were productive about 87% or about 30% of the time.

Germline V lookup: CDR1 SGHNT, CDR2 YYREEE (reference sequence). CDR3 length equals 13 residues. V was trimmed by 2 bases and J by 4 bases, leaving 7 bases between them. The PCR had 60 Vbeta and 13 Jbeta primers. Assay: immunoSEQ multiplex PCR; the TCRdb copy retains only in-frame clones and omits some. Among 65,000 to 90,000 clones listed, 75% were seen once. Sequenced material: PBMCs. The sequence was collected from a man in his 70s in good health and CMV-seronegative. This chain joins TRBV5-4 and TRBJ1-3; D unclear. This CDR3 is CASSLIQGNTIYF. The CDR3 DNA sequence: TGTGCCAGCAGCTTAATCCAAGGAAACACCATATATTTT.